What follows is one T cell receptor (beta chain) and its context. The sample comes from a study of beta chain features in type 1 diabetes. Without exception, sorted populations had purity beyond 95%. Every isolated RNA sample was fully reverse transcribed, so sequencing captured expressed TCRB transcripts. Assay used: immunoSEQ multiplex PCR; TCRdb lists only in-frame clones, some missing. The profile shows around 310,000 clones, approximately 11% of them singletons. Looked up from germline, CDR1 is SGHTA and CDR2 is FQGNSA. The trim removed 1 base at V and 9 bases at J, leaving 18 bases unmatched. The CDR3 has 19 residues.

The sequenced sample was naive CD4+ T cells from blood. The chain uses TRBV7-2 and TRBJ2-1, with 10 nucleotides matching TRBD2. This TCR was recovered from a woman aged 25 to 39 in good health. Here the CDR3 reads CASSLDSLAGATVSPEQFF. The CDR3 DNA follows: TGTGCCAGCAGCTTAGACTCCCTAGCGGGAGCCACCGTAAGCCCTGAGCAGTTCTTC.